What follows is one T cell receptor beta chain and its context. Its antigen is undetermined. With 2 bases removed from V and 0 bases from J, the gap between germline ends came to 9 bases. Germline V gene lookup returns CDR1 SGHRS and CDR2 YFSETQ. There are 16 residues in the CDR3. This record belongs to a study of cytomegalovirus exposure and HLA in healthy donors. Findings and limits, study-wide: The analysis excluded some indistinguishable V segments, including TRBV6-2 and TRBV6-3. Per a later analysis, 15,000 to 20,000 TCR beta sequences showed association with HLA alleles at 0.05 false discovery rate.

Primers included in the PCR were 60 Vbeta and 13 Jbeta primers. Using immunoSEQ multiplex PCR, the repertoire was profiled, and TCRdb retains in-frame clones only, with some absent. The sample consists of about 62,000 clones, roughly 86% of them appearing once. The specimen was PBMCs. The TCR sequence derives from a man aged 18 to 29 in good health and CMV-seronegative. This chain connects TRBV5-1 to TRBJ1-6; tentative D call: TRBD1 (5 bases). This chain's CDR3 is CASSFTGSSYNSPLHF. For the CDR3, the DNA is TGCGCCAGCAGCTTTACAGGCAGCTCCTATAATTCACCCCTCCACTTT.